This T cell receptor (beta chain) came from a study of blood T cell repertoires in COVID-19. Germline V CDR1 and CDR2: LGHNA, YNFKEQ. The CDR3 is made up of 15 amino acids. With 8 bases clipped from V and 6 bases from J, the junction kept 8 bases outside the gene matches. Here immunoSEQ multiplex PCR was the method, and the copy in TCRdb shows in-frame clones only, minus some. The table records over 300,000 clones, roughly 88% of them present only once. The study assigned cohorts using participant-reported clinical history. Two negative PCRs, clearance, or symptom resolution characterized the recovered Cohort 3 donors.

The chain couples TRBV4-2 to TRBJ1-6; TRBD1 matches at 9 bases. This TCR came from a man younger than 45 who had recovered from COVID-19. Sequencing was done on a sample of PBMCs or T cells enriched from blood (not recorded which). Written as DNA, the CDR3 is TGTGCCAGCGGCTGGGGGACAGGGAGTAATTCACCCCTCCACTTT. Its translation: CASGWGTGSNSPLHF.